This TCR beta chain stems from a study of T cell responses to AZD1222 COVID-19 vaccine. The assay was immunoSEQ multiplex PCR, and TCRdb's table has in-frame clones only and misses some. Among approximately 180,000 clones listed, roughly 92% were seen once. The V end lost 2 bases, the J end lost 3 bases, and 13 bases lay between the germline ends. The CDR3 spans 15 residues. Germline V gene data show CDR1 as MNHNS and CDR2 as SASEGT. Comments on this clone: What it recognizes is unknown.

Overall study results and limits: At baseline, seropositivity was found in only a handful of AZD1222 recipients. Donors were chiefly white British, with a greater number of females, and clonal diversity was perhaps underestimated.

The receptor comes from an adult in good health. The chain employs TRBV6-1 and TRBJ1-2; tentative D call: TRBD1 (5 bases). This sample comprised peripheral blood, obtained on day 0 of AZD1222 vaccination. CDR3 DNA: TGTGCCAGCAGTGAAAATAACCCGACAGACTATGGCTACACCTTC. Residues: CASSENNPTDYGYTF.